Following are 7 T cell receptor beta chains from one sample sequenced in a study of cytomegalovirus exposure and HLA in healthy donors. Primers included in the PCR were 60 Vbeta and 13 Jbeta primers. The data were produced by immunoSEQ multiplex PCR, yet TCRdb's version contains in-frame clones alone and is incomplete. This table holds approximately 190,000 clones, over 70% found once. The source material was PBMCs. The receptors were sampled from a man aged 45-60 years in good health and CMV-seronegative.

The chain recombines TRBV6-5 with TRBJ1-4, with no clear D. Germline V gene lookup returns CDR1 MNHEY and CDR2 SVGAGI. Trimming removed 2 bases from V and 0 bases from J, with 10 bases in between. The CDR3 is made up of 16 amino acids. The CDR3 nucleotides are TGTGCCAGCAGTTACGACCGACACACAACTAATGAAAAACTGTTTTTT. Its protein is CASSYDRHTTNEKLFF.

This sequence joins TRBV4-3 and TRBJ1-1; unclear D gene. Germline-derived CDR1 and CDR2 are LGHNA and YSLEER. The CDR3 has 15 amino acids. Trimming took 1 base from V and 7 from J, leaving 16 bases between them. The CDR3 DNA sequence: TGCGCCAGCAGCCAAGGACTTCTGAGAAGGAGTGAAGCTTTCTTT. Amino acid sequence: CASSQGLLRRSEAFF.

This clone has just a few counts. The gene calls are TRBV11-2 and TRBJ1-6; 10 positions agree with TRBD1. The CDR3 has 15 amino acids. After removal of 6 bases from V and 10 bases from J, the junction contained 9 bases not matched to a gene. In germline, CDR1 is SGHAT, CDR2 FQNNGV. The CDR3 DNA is TGTGCCAGCAGGGGAGGGGGGACAGGGGCATCACCCCTCCACTTT. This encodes CASRGGGTGASPLHF.

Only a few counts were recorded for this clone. CDR3: CATSRVGGTEAFF. In nucleotides, the CDR3 is TGTGCCACCAGCAGAGTGGGGGGTACTGAAGCTTTCTTT. The chain has TRBV15 and TRBJ1-1; possibly TRBD1 for D (5 bases). V dropped 1 base and J dropped 5 bases, with 8 bases sitting between them. There are 13 residues in the CDR3. CDR1 and CDR2 (germline): LNHNV, YYDKDF (reference sequence).

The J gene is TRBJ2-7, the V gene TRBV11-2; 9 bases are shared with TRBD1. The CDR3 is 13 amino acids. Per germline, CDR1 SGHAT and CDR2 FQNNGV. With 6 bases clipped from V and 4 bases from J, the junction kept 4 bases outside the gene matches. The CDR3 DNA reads TGTGCCAGCAGACGCGACAGGGGGTACGAGCAGTACTTC. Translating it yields CASRRDRGYEQYF.

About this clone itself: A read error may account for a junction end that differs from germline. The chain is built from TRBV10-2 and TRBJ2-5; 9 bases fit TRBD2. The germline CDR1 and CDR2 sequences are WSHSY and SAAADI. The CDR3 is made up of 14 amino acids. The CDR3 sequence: CASSTAGGQGTQYF. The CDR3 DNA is TGCGCCAGCAGTACAGCGGGGGGCCAAGGGACCCAGTACTTC.

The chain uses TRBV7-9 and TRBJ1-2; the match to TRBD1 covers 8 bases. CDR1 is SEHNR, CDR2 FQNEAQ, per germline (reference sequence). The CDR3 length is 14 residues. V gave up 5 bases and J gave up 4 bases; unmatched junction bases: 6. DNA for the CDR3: TGTGCCAGCAGCCCAGGACAGGGAGGCTATGGCTACACCTTC. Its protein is CASSPGQGGYGYTF.